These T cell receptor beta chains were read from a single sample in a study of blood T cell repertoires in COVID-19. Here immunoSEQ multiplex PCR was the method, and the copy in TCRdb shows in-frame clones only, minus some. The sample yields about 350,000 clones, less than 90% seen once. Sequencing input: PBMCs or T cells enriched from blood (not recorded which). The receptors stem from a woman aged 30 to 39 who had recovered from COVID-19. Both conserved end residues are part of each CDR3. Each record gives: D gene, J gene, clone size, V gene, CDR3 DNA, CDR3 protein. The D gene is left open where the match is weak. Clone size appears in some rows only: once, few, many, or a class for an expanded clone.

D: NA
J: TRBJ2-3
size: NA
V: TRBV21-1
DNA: TGTGCCAGCAGCAAAGCGATTCGAGGTAGGGATACGCAGTATTTT
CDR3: CASSKAIRGRDTQYF

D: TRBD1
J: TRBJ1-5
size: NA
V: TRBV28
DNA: TGTGCCAGCAGCCTAGACAGGGTTGACCAGCCCCAGCATTTT
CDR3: CASSLDRVDQPQHF

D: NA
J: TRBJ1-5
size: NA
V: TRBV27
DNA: TGTGCCAGCAGTTTAGGGCTTGGGAATCAGCCCCAGCATTTT
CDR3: CASSLGLGNQPQHF

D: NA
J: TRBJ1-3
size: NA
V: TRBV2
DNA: TGTGCCAGCAGCCCCACCCGGGGAACCGGAAACACCATATATTTT
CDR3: CASSPTRGTGNTIYF

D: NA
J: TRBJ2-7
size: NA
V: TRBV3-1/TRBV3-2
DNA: TGTGCCAGCAGCCGGGGCCACGAGCAGTACTTC
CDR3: CASSRGHEQYF

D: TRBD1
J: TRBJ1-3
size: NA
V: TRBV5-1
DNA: TGCGCCAGCAGCAGAGGACAGGGAAGCTCTGGAAACACCATATATTTT
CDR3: CASSRGQGSSGNTIYF

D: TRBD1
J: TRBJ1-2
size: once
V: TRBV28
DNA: TGTGCCAGCAGTTTTTCGGCAGGGGGCTTTGGCTACACCTTC
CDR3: CASSFSAGGFGYTF

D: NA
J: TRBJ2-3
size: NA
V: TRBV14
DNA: TGTGCCAGCAGCCCGAGCACAGATACGCAGTATTTT
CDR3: CASSPSTDTQYF

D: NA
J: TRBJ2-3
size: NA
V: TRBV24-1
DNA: TGTGCCACCAGTCCAAGACAGGCGAGCACAGATACGCAGTATTTT
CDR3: CATSPRQASTDTQYF

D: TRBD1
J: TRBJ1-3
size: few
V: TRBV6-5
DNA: TGTGCCAGCATACCGACAGGGTCTGGAAACACCATATATTTT
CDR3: CASIPTGSGNTIYF

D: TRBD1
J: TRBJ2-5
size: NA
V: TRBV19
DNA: TGTGCCAGTAGTGCCTTGGGACAGGGAGGTGAGACCCAGTACTTC
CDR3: CASSALGQGGETQYF

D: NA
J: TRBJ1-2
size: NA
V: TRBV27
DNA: TGTGCCGCGGGAGGGGAAGGGTATGGCTACACCTTC
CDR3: CAAGGEGYGYTF

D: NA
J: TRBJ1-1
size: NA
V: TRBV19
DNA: TGTGCCAGTAGTTTGTGGACCGGGGATCCTGAAGCTTTCTTT
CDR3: CASSLWTGDPEAFF

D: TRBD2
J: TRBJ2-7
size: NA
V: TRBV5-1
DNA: TGCGCCAGCAGCTTGTGGAGTAGCGGGGGCCCTCGCGGGTCCTACGAGCAGTACTTC
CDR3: CASSLWSSGGPRGSYEQYF

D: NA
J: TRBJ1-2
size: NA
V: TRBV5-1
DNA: TGCGCCAGCAGCTTAGCTGTTACAGGGAACTATGGCTACACCTTC
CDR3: CASSLAVTGNYGYTF

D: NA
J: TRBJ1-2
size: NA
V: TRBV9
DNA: TGTGCCAGCAGCCGCGAGCAGACAGCCTATGGCTACACCTTC
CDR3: CASSREQTAYGYTF

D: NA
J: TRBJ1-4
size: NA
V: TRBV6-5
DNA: TGTGCCAGCAGTACAGCTCCTTTTAATGAAAAACTGTTTTTT
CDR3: CASSTAPFNEKLFF

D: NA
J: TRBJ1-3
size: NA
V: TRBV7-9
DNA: TGTGCCAGCAGCTTCAATACTCCCGATACGGGAAACACCATATATTTT
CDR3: CASSFNTPDTGNTIYF

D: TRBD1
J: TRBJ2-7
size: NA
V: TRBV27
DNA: TGTGCCAGCAGTCCCGAGGGCAGGGGGACAATCCACGAGCAGTACTTC
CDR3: CASSPEGRGTIHEQYF

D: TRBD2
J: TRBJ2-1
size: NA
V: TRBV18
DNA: TGTGCCAGCTCACCGCGGACTAGCGTATACAATGAGCAGTTCTTC
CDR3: CASSPRTSVYNEQFF

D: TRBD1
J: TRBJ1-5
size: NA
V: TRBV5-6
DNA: TGTGCCAGCAGCCGGAGGAGGGGGCGCCGTAGCAATCAGCCCCAGCATTTT
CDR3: CASSRRRGRRSNQPQHF

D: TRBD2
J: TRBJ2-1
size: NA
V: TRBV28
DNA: TGTGCCAGCAGACCTAGGGGAATCCGGGACTACCTTACCTACAATGAGCAGTTCTTC
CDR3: CASRPRGIRDYLTYNEQFF

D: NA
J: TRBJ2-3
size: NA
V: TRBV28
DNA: TGTGCCAGCAGTTTTACGACAGATAGCACAGATACGCAGTATTTT
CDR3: CASSFTTDSTDTQYF

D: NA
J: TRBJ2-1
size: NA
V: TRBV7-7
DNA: TGTGCCAGCAGCTTGGACGGGGTCTACAATGAGCAGTTCTTC
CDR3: CASSLDGVYNEQFF

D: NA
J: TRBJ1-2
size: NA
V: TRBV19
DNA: TGTGCCAGTAGCATACCAAGGACAGTTAAAAACTATGGCTACACCTTC
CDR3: CASSIPRTVKNYGYTF

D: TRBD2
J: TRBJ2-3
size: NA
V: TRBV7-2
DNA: TGTGCCAGCAGCTTCGGACTAGCTCTCACAGATACGCAGTATTTT
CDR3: CASSFGLALTDTQYF

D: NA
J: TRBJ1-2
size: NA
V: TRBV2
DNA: TGTGCCAGCAGTGGGACCCAGGGGAACTATGGCTACACCTTC
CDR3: CASSGTQGNYGYTF

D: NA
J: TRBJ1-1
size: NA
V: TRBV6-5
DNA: TGTGCCAGCAGTTACTCCAAACTCGTCAGGGAAGCTTTCTTT
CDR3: CASSYSKLVREAFF

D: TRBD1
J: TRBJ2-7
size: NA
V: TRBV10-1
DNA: TGCGCCAGCGGGGACAGGGTCTACGAGCAGTACTTC
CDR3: CASGDRVYEQYF